This TCR beta chain was sequenced for a study of sequential checkpoint blockade in melanoma. Study-wide background: Arm A got nivolumab then ipilimumab; arm B the reverse, 1:1. Maintenance nivolumab came after either treatment sequence. TCRβ was sequenced from DNA of 75 to 95 pretreatment tumors. Study outcomes and limitations: Pretreatment TIL clonality tracked with response in the nivolumab-first arm.

Treatment specified: randomized to nivolumab then ipilimumab (arm A) or the reverse (arm B). With respect to this clone: Its antigen is undetermined.

Only in-frame clones appear in the TCRdb table, and some are missing; sequencing was by immunoSEQ multiplex PCR. The sample holds approximately 6,500 clones, around a fifth seen once. Germline V gene data show CDR1 as LNHDA and CDR2 as SQIVND (reference sequence). The CDR3 totals 15 residues. The germline V and J ends were trimmed by 0 bases and 0 bases, with 8 bases remaining between them. The V and J genes are TRBV19 and TRBJ1-1; the D is unclear. This clonotype originated in a human donor with melanoma. Material: tumor tissue (inferred from file names), obtained from a patient given nivolumab and ipilimumab in sequence. The CDR3 region has the DNA TGTGCCAGTAGTATAGATCCCCCTATGAACACTGAAGCTTTCTTT. As protein: CASSIDPPMNTEAFF.